This entry describes one T cell receptor beta chain. V dropped 5 bases and J dropped 5 bases, with 10 bases sitting between them. The germline CDR1 and CDR2 sequences are MNHEY and SVGAGI. This CDR3 spans 13 amino acids. The sample belongs to a study of blood T cell repertoires in COVID-19. The overall study: PBMCs, B-cell-depleted T cells, or T cells provided the cDNA or gDNA that made up the material.

In the authors' workflow: Researchers report that nucleated cell counts were estimated from reference gene primer amplification. TCRdb's copy holds only in-frame clones and misses some; the assay was immunoSEQ multiplex PCR. V, J and clone size are taken as reported in that table, and D and trimming were inferred from the DNA itself. Among about 210,000 clones, about 83% were seen once, and the ten largest hold roughly 2.7%. The sequence derives from a woman in her 40s with active or convalescent COVID-19. The V and J genes are TRBV6-5 and TRBJ1-5, with D uncertain. Sequenced sample: peripheral blood. CDR3 DNA: TGTGCCAGCAGTACCCGGGGAGATCAGCCCCAGCATTTT. The encoded protein is CASSTRGDQPQHF.